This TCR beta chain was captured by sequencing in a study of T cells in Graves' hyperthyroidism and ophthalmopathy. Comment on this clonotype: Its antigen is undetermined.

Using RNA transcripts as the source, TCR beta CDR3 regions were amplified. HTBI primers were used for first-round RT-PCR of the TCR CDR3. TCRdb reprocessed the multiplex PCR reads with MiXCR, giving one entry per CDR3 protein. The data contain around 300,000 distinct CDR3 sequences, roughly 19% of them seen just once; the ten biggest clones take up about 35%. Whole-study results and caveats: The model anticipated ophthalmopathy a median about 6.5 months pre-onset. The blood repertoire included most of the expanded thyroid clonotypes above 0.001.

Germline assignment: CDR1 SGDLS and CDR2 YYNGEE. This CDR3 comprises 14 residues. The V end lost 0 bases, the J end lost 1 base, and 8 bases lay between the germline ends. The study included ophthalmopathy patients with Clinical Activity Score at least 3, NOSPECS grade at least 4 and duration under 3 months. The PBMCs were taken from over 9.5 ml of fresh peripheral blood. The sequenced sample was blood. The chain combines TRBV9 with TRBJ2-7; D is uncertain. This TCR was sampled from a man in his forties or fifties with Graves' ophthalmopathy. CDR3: CASSVGDGSYEQYF. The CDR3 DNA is TGTGCCAGCAGCGTAGGAGACGGTTCCTACGAGCAGTACTTC.